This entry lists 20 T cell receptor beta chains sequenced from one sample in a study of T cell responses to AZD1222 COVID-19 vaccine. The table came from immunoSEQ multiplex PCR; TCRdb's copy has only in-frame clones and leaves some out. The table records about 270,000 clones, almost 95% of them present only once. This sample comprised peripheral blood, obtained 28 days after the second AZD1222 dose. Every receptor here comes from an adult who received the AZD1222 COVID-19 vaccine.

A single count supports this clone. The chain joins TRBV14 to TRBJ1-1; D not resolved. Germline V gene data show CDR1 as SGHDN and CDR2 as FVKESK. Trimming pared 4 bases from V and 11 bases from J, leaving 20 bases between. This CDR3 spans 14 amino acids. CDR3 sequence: CASSPKLPAAGAFF. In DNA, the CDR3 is TGTGCCAGCAGCCCGAAGTTGCCAGCCGCGGGGGCTTTCTTT.

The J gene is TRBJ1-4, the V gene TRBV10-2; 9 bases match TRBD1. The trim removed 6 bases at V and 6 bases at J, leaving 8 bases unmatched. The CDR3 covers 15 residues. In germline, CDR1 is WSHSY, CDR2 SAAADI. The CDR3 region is CASRGPGQGDEKLFF. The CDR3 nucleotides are TGCGCCAGCAGGGGACCGGGACAGGGCGATGAAAAACTGTTTTTT.

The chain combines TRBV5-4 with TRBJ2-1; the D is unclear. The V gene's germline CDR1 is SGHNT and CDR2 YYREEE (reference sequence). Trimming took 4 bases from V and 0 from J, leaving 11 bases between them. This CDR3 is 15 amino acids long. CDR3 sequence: CASSGSEGSYNEQFF. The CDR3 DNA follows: TGTGCCAGCAGCGGATCCGAAGGCTCCTACAATGAGCAGTTCTTC.

The chain's CDR3 is CASSLDRIQETQYF. The CDR3 nucleotides are TGCGCCAGCAGCTTGGACAGAATACAAGAGACCCAGTACTTC. V gene TRBV5-1 combines with J gene TRBJ2-5; no clear D. Germline V gene lookup returns CDR1 SGHRS and CDR2 YFSETQ. Trimming pared 0 bases from V and 2 bases from J, leaving 8 bases between. This CDR3 region has 14 residues. The full variable domain, rest sourced from reference TRBV5-1 and TRBJ2-5, is KAGVTQTPRYLIKTRGQQVTLSCSPISGHRSVSWYQQTPGQGLQFLFEYFSETQRNKGNFPGRFSGRQFSNSRSEMNVSTLELGDSALYLCASSLDRIQETQYFGPGTRLLVL.

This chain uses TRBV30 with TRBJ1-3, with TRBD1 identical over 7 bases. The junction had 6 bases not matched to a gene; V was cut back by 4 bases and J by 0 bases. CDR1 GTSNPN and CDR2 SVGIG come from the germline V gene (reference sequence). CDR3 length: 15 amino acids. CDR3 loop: CAWTTGAFSGNTIYF. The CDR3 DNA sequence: TGTGCCTGGACCACAGGGGCTTTCTCTGGAAACACCATATATTTT.

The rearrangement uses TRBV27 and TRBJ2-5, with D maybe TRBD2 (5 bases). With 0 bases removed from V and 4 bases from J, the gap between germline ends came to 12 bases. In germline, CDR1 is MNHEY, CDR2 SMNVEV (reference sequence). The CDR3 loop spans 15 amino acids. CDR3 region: CASSLSRLAPETQYF. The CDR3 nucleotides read TGTGCCAGCAGTTTATCGCGCCTAGCCCCAGAGACCCAGTACTTC.

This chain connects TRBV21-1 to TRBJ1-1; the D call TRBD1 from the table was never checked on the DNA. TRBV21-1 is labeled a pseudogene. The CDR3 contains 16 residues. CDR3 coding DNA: TGTGCCAGCAGCGGCAGTTTCAGGGGTCGCCGACAAGAAGCTTTCTTT. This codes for CASSGSFRGRRQEAFF.

CDR3 sequence (DNA): TGTGCCAGCAGCCGGGAGTCTACCTATGGCTACACCTTC. Its protein is CASSRESTYGYTF. This chain links TRBV2 with TRBJ1-2; D gene uncertain. The CDR3 is 13 amino acids. Germline values: CDR1 SNHLY, CDR2 FYNNEI. V lost 6 bases and J lost 4, with 12 bases in between. Full variable domain (remainder filled in from reference TRBV2 and TRBJ1-2): EPEVTQTPSHQVTQMGQEVILRCVPISNHLYFYWYRQILGQKVEFLVSFYNNEISEKSEIFDDQFSVERPDGSNFTLKIRSTKLEDSAMYFCASSRESTYGYTFGSGTRLTVV.

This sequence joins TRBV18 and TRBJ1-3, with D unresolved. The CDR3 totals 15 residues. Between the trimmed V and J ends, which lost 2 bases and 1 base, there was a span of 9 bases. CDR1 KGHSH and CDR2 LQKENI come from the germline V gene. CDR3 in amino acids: CASSPISGSGNTIYF. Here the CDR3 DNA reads TGTGCCAGCTCACCAATCTCAGGATCTGGAAACACCATATATTTT.

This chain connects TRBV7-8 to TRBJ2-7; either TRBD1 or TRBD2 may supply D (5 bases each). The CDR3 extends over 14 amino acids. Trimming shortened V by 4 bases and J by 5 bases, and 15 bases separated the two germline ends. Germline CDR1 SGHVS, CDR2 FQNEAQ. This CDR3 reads CASSSPWGIHEQYF. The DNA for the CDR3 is TGTGCCAGCAGCTCCCCTTGGGGGATCCACGAGCAGTACTTC.

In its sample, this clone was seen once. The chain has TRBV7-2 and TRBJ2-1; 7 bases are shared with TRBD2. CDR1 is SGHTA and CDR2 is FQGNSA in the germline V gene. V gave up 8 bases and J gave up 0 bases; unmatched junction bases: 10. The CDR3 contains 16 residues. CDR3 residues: CASGREGWSSYNEQFF. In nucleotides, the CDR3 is TGTGCCAGCGGGAGGGAGGGCTGGAGCTCCTACAATGAGCAGTTCTTC.

CDR3 in amino acids: CASSQVLAGGQLKEQYF. The CDR3 DNA follows: TGCGCCAGCAGCCAAGTCCTAGCGGGGGGGCAATTGAAAGAGCAGTACTTC. J is TRBJ2-7 and V is TRBV4-1, with TRBD2 matching over 12 bases. Germline CDR1 MGHRA, CDR2 YSYEKL. The CDR3 has 17 amino acids. J gave up 7 bases and V 1 base, and 11 bases lay outside the gene matches.

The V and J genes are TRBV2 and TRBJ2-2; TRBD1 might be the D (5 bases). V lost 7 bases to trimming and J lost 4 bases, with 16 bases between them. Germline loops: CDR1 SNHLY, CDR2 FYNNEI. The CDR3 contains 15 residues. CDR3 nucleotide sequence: TGTGCCAGCAAAAGGGGCCCCCCGGGCACCGGGGAGCTGTTTTTT. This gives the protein CASKRGPPGTGELFF. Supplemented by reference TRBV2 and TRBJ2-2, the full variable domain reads EPEVTQTPSHQVTQMGQEVILRCVPISNHLYFYWYRQILGQKVEFLVSFYNNEISEKSEIFDDQFSVERPDGSNFTLKIRSTKLEDSAMYFCASKRGPPGTGELFFGEGSRLTVL.

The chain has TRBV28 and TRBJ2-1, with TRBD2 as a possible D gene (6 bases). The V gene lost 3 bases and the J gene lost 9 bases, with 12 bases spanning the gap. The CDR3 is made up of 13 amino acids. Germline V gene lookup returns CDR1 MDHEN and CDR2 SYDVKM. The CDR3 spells CASSFLQEGEQFF. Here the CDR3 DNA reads TGTGCCAGCAGTTTTCTACAGGAGGGTGAGCAGTTCTTC.

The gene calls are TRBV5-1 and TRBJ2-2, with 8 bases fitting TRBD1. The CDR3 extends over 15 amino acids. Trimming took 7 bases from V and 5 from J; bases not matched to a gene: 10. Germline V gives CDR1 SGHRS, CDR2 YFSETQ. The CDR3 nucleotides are TGCGCCAGCCGTTCCGGGACAGGTGAAACCGGGGAGCTGTTTTTT. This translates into CASRSGTGETGELFF.

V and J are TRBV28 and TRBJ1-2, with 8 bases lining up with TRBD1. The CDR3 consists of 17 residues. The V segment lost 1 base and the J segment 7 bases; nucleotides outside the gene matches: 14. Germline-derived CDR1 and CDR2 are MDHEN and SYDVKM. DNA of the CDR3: TGTGCCAGCAGTTTATCTTTAGTCCAGGGGGCGATGGGTGGCTACACCTTC. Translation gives CASSLSLVQGAMGGYTF.

CDR3 sequence: CASSPDRVLGYGYTF. CDR3 nucleotide sequence: TGCGCCAGCAGCCCCGACAGGGTTCTCGGGTATGGCTACACCTTC. The chain links TRBV4-1 to TRBJ1-2; TRBD1 matches at 7 bases. V dropped 4 bases and J dropped 5; count of bases not matched to a gene: 10. CDR1 is MGHRA and CDR2 is YSYEKL in the germline V gene. The CDR3 runs to 15 residues.

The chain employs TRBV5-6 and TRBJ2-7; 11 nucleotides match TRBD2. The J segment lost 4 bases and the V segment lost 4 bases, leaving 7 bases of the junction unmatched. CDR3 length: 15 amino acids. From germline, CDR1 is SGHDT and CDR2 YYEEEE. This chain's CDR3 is CASSGRLAGRYEQYF. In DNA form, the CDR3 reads TGTGCCAGCAGCGGGAGACTAGCGGGACGGTACGAGCAGTACTTC.

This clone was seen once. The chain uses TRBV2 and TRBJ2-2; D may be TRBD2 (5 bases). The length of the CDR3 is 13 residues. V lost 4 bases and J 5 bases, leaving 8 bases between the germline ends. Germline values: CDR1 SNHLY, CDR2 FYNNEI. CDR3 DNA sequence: TGTGCCAGCAGTGGATGGGAGACCGGGGAGCTGTTTTTT. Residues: CASSGWETGELFF.

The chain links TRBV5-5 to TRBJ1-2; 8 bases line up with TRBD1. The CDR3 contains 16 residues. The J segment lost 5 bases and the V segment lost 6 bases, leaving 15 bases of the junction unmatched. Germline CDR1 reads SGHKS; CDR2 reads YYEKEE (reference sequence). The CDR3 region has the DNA TGTGCCAGCACCTACTCCGGACAGGGACTTGGGTATGGCTACACCTTC. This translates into CASTYSGQGLGYGYTF.